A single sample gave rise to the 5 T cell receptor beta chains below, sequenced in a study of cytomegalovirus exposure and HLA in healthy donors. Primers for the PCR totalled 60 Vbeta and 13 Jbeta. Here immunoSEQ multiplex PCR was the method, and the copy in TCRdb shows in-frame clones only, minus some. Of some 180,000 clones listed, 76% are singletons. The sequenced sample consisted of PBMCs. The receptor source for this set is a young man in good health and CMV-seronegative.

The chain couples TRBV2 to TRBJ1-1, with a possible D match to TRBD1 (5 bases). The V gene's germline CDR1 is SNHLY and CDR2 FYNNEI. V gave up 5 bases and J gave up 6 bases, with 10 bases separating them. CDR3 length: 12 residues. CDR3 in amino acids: CASSFPGSEAFF. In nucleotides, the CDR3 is TGTGCCAGCAGTTTCCCAGGGTCTGAAGCTTTCTTT. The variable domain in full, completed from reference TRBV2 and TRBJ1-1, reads EPEVTQTPSHQVTQMGQEVILRCVPISNHLYFYWYRQILGQKVEFLVSFYNNEISEKSEIFDDQFSVERPDGSNFTLKIRSTKLEDSAMYFCASSFPGSEAFFGQGTRLTVV.

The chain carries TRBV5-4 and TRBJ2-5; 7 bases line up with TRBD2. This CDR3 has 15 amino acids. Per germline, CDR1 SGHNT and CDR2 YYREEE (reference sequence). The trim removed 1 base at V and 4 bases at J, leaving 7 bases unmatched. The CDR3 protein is CASSLRLASGETQYF. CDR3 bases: TGTGCCAGCAGCTTGAGACTAGCTTCAGGAGAGACCCAGTACTTC.

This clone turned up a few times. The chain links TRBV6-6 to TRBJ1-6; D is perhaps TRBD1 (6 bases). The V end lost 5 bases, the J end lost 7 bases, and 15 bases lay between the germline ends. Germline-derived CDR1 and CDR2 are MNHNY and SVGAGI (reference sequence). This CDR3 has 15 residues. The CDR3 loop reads CASSRIQGSNSPLHF. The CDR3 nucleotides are TGTGCCAGCAGTCGAATACAGGGATCCAATTCACCCCTCCACTTT.

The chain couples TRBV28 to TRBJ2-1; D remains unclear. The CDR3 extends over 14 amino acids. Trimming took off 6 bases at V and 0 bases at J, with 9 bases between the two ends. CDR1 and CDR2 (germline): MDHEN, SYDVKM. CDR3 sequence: CASSDWSSYNEQFF. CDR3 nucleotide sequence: TGTGCCAGCAGCGACTGGAGCTCCTACAATGAGCAGTTCTTC.

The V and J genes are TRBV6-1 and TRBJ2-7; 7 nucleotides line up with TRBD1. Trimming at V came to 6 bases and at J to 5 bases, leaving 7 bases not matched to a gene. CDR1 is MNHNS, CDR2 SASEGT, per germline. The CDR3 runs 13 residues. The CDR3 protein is CASRPTGTHEQYF. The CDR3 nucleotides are TGTGCCAGCAGGCCGACAGGGACCCACGAGCAGTACTTC.